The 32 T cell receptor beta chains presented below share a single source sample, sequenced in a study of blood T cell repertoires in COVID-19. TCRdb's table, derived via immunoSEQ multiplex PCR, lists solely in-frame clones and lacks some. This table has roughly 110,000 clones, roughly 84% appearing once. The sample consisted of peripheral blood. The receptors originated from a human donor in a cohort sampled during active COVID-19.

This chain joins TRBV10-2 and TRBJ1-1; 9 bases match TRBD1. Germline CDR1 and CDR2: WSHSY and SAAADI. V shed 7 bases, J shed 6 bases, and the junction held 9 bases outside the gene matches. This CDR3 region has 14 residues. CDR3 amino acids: CASNPTGGHAEAFF. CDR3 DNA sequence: TGCGCCAGCAATCCGACAGGGGGTCATGCTGAAGCTTTCTTT.

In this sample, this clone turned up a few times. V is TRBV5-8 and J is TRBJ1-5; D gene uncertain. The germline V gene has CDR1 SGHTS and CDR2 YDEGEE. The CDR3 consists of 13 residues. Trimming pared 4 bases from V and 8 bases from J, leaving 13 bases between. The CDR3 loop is CASSGSEVEPQHF. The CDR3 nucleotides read TGTGCCAGCAGCGGTTCCGAGGTGGAGCCCCAGCATTTT.

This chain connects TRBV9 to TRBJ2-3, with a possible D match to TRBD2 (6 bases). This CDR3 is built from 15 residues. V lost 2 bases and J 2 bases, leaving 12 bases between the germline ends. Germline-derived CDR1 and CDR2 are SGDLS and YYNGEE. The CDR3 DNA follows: TGTGCCAGCAGCGTTGGGGGGAGGAACACAGATACGCAGTATTTT. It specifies CASSVGGRNTDTQYF.

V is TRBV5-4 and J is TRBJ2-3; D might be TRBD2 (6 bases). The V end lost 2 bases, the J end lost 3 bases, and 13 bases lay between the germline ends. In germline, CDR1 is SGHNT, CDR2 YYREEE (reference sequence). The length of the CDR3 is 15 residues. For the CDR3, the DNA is TGTGCCAGCAGCTTTGGTAGCGCGGGGACAGATACGCAGTATTTT. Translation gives CASSFGSAGTDTQYF.

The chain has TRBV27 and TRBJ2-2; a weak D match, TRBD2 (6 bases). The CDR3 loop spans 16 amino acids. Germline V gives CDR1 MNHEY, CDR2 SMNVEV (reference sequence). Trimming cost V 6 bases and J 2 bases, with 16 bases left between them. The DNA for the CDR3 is TGTGCCAGCAGCCCATGGACGGGAGTTAACACCGGGGAGCTGTTTTTT. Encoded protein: CASSPWTGVNTGELFF.

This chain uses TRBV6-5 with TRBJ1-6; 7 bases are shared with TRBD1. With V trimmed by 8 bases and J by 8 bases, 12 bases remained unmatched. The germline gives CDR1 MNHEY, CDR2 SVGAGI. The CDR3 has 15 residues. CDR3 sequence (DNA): TGTGCCAGCCGAGAGACAGGGTTTATAGATTCACCCCTCCACTTT. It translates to CASRETGFIDSPLHF.

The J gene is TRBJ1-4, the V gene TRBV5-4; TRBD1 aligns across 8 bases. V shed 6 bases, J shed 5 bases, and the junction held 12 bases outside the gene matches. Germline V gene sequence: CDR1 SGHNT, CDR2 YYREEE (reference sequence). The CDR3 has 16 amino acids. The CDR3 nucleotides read TGTGCCAGCAAATCAGGGGGCGGGACAAGCAATGAAAAACTGTTTTTT. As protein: CASKSGGGTSNEKLFF.

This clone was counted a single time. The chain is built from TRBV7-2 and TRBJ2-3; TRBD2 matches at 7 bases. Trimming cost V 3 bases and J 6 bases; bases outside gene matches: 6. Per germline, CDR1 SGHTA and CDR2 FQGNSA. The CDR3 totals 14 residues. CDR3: CASSLGSGTDTQYF. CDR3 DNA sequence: TGTGCCAGCAGCTTGGGGAGCGGGACGGATACGCAGTATTTT.

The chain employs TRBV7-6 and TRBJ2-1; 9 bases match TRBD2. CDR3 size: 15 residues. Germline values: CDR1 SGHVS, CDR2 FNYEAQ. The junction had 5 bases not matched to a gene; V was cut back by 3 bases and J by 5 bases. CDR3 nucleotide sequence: TGTGCCAGCAGCTTGGGTAGCGGGGGTAACAATGAGCAGTTCTTC. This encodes CASSLGSGGNNEQFF.

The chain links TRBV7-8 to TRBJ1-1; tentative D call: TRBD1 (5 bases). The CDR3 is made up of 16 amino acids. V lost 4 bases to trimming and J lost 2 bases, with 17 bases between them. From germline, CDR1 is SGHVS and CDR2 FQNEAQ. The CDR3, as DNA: TGTGCCAGCAGCTACGACCCCGGACGGACAAACACTGAAGCTTTCTTT. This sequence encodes CASSYDPGRTNTEAFF.

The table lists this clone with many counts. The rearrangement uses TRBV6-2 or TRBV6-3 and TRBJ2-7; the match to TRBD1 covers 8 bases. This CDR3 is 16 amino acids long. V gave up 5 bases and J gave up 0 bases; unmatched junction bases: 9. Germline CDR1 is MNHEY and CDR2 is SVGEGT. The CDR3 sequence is CASSKGQGLSSYEQYF. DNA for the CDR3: TGTGCCAGCAGTAAAGGACAGGGCCTAAGCTCCTACGAGCAGTACTTC.

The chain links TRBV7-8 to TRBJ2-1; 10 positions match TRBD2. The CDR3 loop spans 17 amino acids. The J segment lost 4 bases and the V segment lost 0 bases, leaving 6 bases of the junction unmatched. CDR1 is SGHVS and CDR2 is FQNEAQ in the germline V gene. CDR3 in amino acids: CASSLAWTSGTYNEQFF. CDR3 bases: TGTGCCAGCAGCTTAGCTTGGACTAGCGGAACGTACAATGAGCAGTTCTTC. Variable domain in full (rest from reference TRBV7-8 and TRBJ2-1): GAGVSQSPRYKVAKRGQDVALRCDPISGHVSLFWYQQALGQGPEFLTYFQNEAQLDKSGLPSDRFFAERPEGSVSTLKIQRTQQEDSAVYLCASSLAWTSGTYNEQFFGPGTRLTVL.

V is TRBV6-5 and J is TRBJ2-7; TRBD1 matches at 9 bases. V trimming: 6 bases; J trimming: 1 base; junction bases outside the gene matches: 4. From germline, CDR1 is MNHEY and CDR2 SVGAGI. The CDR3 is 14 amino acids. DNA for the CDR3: TGTGCCAGCAGCGGGACAGGGAGTTCCTACGAGCAGTACTTC. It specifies CASSGTGSSYEQYF.

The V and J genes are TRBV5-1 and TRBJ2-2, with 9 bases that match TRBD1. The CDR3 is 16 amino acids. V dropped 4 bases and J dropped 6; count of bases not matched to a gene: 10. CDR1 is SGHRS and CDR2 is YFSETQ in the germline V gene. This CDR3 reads CASSKGQGSGAGELFF. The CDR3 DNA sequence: TGCGCCAGCAGCAAAGGACAGGGGAGTGGCGCCGGGGAGCTGTTTTTT.

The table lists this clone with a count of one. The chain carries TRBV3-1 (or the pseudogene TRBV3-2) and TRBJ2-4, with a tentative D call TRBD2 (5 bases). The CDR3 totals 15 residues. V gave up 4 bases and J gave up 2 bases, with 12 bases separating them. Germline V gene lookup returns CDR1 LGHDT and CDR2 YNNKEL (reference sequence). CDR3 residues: CASSLSTGTKNIQYF. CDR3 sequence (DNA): TGTGCCAGCAGCCTCTCGACCGGGACCAAAAACATTCAGTACTTC.

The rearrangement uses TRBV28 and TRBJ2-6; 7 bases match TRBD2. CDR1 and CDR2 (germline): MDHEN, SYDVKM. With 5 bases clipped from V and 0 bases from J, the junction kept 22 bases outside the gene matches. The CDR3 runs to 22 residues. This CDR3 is CASSQGLVRPPGRYSGANVLTF. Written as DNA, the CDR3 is TGTGCCAGCAGTCAAGGACTAGTCAGGCCCCCTGGCCGCTACTCTGGGGCCAACGTCCTGACTTTC.

The CDR3 DNA sequence: TGTGCCAGCAGCTTAGATGGTAGCGGGCCCTACAATGAGCAGTTCTTC. This encodes CASSLDGSGPYNEQFF. The J gene is TRBJ2-1, the V gene TRBV11-3, with 7 bases identical to TRBD2. CDR3 size: 16 residues. The V segment lost 0 bases and the J segment 2 bases; nucleotides outside the gene matches: 4. CDR1 and CDR2 from the germline V gene are SGHNT and YENEEA.

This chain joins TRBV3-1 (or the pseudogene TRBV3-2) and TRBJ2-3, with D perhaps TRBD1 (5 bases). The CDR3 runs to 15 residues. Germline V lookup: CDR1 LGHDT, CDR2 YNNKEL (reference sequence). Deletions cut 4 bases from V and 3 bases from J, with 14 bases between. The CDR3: CASSPAGIRTDTQYF. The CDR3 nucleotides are TGTGCCAGCAGCCCGGCAGGGATTAGGACAGATACGCAGTATTTT.

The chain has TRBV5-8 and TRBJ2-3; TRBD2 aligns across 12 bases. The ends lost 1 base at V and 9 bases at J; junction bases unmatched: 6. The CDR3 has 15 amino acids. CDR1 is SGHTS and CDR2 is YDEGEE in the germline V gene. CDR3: CASSLWLAGGETQYF. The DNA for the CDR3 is TGTGCCAGCAGCTTGTGGCTAGCGGGAGGGGAAACGCAGTATTTT.

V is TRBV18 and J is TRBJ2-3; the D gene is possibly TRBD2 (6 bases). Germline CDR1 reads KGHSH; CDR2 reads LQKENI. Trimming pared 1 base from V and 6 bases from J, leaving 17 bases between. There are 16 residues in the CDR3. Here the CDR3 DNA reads TGTGCCAGCTCACCACGGTTAGCGGAGGGCGGGGATACGCAGTATTTT. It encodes CASSPRLAEGGDTQYF.

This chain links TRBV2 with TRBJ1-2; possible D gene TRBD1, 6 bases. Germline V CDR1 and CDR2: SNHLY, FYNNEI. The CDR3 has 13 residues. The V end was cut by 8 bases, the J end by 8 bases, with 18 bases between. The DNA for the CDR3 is TGTGCCAGCGGCCACCAGGACAGAGAAGGCTACACCTTC. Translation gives CASGHQDREGYTF.

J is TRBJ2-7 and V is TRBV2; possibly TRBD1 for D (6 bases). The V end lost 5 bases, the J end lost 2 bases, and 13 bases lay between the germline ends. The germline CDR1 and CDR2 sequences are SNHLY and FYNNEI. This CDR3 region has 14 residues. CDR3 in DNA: TGTGCCAGCAGTTCGGGGACACGACCCTACGAGCAGTACTTC. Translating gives CASSSGTRPYEQYF.

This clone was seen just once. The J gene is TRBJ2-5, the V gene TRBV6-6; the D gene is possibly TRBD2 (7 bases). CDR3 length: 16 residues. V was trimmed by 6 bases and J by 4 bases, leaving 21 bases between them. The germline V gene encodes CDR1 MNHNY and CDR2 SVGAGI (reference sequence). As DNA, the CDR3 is TGTGCCAGCAGCACCTCATGGGGGGGCGGGGGAGAGACCCAGTACTTC. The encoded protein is CASSTSWGGGGETQYF.

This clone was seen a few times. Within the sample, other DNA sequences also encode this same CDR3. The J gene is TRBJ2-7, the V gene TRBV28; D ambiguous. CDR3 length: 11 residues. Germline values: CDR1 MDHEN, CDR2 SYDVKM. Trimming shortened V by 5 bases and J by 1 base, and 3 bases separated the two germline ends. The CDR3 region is CASSQSYEQYF. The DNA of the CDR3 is TGTGCCAGCAGTCAGTCCTACGAGCAGTACTTC.

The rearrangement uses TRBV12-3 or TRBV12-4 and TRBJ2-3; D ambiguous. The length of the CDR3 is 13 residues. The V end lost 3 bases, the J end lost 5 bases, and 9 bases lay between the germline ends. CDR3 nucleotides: TGTGCCAGCAGTTTGTCTACCCAAGATACGCAGTATTTT. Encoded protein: CASSLSTQDTQYF.

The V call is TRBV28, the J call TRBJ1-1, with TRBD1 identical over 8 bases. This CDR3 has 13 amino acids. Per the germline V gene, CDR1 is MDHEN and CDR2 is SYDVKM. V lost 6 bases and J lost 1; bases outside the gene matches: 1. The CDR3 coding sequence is TGTGCCAGCAGGGGACAGGAGAACACTGAAGCTTTCTTT. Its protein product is CASRGQENTEAFF.

The CDR3 bases are TGCGCCAGCAGTGAGTCGTCACAGGGGGGTGGGCAGTTCTTC. Translating gives CASSESSQGGGQFF. V gene TRBV10-2 combines with J gene TRBJ2-1; 8 bases fit TRBD1. Germline loops: CDR1 WSHSY, CDR2 SAAADI. Trimming took 0 bases from V and 12 from J; bases not matched to a gene: 7. This CDR3 region has 14 residues.

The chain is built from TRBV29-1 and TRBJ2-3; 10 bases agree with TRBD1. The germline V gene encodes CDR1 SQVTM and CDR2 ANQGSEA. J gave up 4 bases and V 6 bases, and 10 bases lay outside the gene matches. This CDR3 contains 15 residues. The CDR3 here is CSVVPGQGTPDTQYF. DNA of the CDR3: TGCAGCGTGGTACCGGGACAGGGGACCCCAGATACGCAGTATTTT.

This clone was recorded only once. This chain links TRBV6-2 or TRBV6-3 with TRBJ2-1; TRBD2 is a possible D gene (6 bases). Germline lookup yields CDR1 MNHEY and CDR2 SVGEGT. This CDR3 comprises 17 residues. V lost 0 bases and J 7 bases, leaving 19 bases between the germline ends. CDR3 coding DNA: TGTGCCAGCAGTTACTCGGTTGGCGTCGGAGGGACGAATGAGCAGTTCTTC. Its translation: CASSYSVGVGGTNEQFF.

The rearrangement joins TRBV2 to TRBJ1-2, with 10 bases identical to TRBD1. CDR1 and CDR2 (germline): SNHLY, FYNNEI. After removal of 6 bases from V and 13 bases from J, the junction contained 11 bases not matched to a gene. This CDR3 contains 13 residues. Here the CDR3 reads CASSATSGQGITF. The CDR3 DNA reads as TGTGCCAGCAGCGCGACCTCGGGACAGGGGATCACCTTC.

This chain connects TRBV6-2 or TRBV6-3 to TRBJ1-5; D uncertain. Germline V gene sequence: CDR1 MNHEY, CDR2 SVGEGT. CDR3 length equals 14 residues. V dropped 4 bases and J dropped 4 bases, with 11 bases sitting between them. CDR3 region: CASSWAGSNQPQHF. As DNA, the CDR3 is TGTGCCAGCAGTTGGGCTGGGTCGAATCAGCCCCAGCATTTT.

The CDR3, as DNA: TGCAGCGTTCAACTTACGACAGGGGGTAAACAAGAGACCCAGTACTTC. Amino acid sequence: CSVQLTTGGKQETQYF. The rearrangement uses TRBV29-1 and TRBJ2-5, with TRBD1 matching 9 bases. V gave up 5 bases and J gave up 2 bases; unmatched junction bases: 12. This CDR3 contains 16 residues. Germline lookup yields CDR1 SQVTM and CDR2 ANQGSEA.